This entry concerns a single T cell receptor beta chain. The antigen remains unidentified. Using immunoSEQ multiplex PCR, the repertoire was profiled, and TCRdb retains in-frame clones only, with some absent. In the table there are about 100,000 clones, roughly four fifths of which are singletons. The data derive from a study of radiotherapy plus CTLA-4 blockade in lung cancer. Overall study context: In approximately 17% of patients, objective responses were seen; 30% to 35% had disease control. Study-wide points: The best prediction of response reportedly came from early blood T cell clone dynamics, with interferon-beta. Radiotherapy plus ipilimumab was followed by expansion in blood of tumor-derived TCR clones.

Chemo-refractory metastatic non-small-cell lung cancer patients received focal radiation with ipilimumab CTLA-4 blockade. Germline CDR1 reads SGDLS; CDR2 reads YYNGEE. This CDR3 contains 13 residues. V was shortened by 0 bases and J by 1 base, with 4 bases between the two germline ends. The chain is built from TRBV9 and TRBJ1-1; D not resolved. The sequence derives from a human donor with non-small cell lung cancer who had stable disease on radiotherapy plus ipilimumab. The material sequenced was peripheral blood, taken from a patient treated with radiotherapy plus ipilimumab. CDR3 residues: CASSVEGNTEAFF. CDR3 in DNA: TGTGCCAGCAGCGTAGAGGGGAACACTGAAGCTTTCTTT.